The present TCR beta chain was sequenced within a study of T cells in Graves' hyperthyroidism and ophthalmopathy. RNA transcripts gave rise to amplified TCR beta CDR3 regions. The TCR CDR3 first-round RT-PCR relied on the HTBI primer set. TCRdb itself ran the multiplex PCR reads through MiXCR, one entry per CDR3 protein. The sample has about 290,000 distinct CDR3 sequences, about an eighth seen once. CDR3 length: 13 residues. Trimming took off 7 bases at V and 11 bases at J, with 15 bases between the two ends. The germline gives CDR1 MNHEY, CDR2 SMNVEV (reference sequence). Sequenced material: blood. This chain links TRBV27 with TRBJ1-6, with D perhaps TRBD1 (6 bases). This receptor was identified in a woman between 40 and 55 years old with Graves' hyperthyroidism. In DNA, the CDR3 is TGTGCCAGCATGTGGGGGCCTTCGACACCCCTCCACTTT. Translating it yields CASMWGPSTPLHF.